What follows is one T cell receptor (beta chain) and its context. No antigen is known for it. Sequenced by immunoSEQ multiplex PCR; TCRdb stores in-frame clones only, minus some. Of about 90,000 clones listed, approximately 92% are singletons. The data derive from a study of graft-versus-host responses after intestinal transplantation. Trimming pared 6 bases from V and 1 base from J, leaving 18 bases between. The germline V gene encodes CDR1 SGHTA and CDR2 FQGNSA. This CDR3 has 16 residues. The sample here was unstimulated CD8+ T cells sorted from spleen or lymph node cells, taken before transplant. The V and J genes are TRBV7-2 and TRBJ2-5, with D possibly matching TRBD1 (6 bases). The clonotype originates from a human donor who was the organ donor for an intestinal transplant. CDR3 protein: CASSWGLGGFQETQYF. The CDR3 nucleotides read TGTGCCAGCAGTTGGGGGCTTGGGGGTTTCCAAGAGACCCAGTACTTC.